This T cell receptor beta chain was recovered during a study of blood T cell repertoires in COVID-19. At the level of the study: Researchers got acute and convalescent COVID-19 samples from the United States, Italy and Spain. Sample material is recorded as cDNA or gDNA derived from T cells, B-cell-depleted T cells, or PBMCs.

Per the authors' pipeline: Quantification of nucleated cells was approximated via reference gene primer amplification. The table came from immunoSEQ multiplex PCR; TCRdb's copy has only in-frame clones and leaves some out. V and J calls and clone size come straight from that table; D and trimming were deduced from the DNA. In the table there are 97,000 or so clones, roughly 81% of which are singletons. V dropped 5 bases and J dropped 0 bases, with 13 bases sitting between them. The CDR3 loop spans 15 amino acids. CDR1 SEHNR and CDR2 FQNEAQ come from the germline V gene (reference sequence). This clonotype was obtained from a middle-aged man with active or convalescent COVID-19. The sample comprised peripheral blood. The chain joins TRBV7-9 to TRBJ1-2; D gene ambiguous. This CDR3 reads CASSRLAAPNYGYTF. The CDR3 DNA follows: TGTGCCAGCAGCCGTCTGGCAGCGCCTAACTATGGCTACACCTTC.